One and the same sample provided the 12 T cell receptor beta chains below, sequenced in a study of blood T cell repertoires in COVID-19. This table comes from immunoSEQ multiplex PCR, and its TCRdb copy is limited to in-frame clones, with some not included. The repertoire consists of 20,000 to 25,000 clones, with 90% occurring once and the leading ten covering about a sixth. Sequenced: peripheral blood. Receptors originate from a human donor in a cohort sampled during active COVID-19.

A few counts support this clone. The rearrangement links TRBV9 to TRBJ2-2, with a weak D call TRBD2 (6 bases). CDR3 length: 15 amino acids. CDR1 is SGDLS and CDR2 is YYNGEE in the germline V gene. V was shortened by 3 bases and J by 2 bases, with 11 bases between the two germline ends. DNA of the CDR3: TGTGCCAGCAGCGCCAGCGGGTTTAACACCGGGGAGCTGTTTTTT. Its translation: CASSASGFNTGELFF.

The chain joins TRBV19 to TRBJ1-2; D uncertain. Trimming left V 1 base short and J 7 bases short, with 7 bases between. The length of the CDR3 is 12 residues. Germline CDR1 LNHDA, CDR2 SQIVND (reference sequence). The CDR3 nucleotides read TGTGCCAGTAGTATAGCAGGCGCTGGCTACACCTTC. Amino acid sequence: CASSIAGAGYTF.

CDR3 in amino acids: CASSVVTGTNTEAFF. The CDR3, as DNA: TGCGCCAGCAGTGTTGTGACAGGAACGAACACTGAAGCTTTCTTT. The V gene is TRBV10-2, the J gene TRBJ1-1, with D perhaps TRBD1 (6 bases). Germline CDR1 and CDR2: WSHSY and SAAADI. With 4 bases removed from V and 1 base from J, the gap between germline ends came to 13 bases. CDR3 size: 15 residues.

CDR3 sequence reads: CASSIAAGRTDIQYF. The CDR3, as DNA: TGTGCCAGTAGTATTGCCGCAGGTCGAACGGACATTCAGTACTTC. The chain employs TRBV19 and TRBJ2-4, with no clear D. This CDR3 spans 15 amino acids. Trimming removed 3 bases from V and 8 bases from J, with 17 bases in between. CDR1 is LNHDA and CDR2 is SQIVND in the germline V gene (reference sequence).

V and J are TRBV29-1 and TRBJ1-1; D perhaps matches TRBD1 (5 bases). Trimming removed 7 bases at V and 4 bases at J, with 16 bases between. The germline gives CDR1 SQVTM, CDR2 ANQGSEA. The CDR3 has 13 residues. The CDR3 is CSGAPAGGTEAFF. The CDR3 coding sequence is TGCAGCGGCGCCCCGGCGGGGGGCACTGAAGCTTTCTTT.

This chain links TRBV5-8 with TRBJ2-7; 12 positions match TRBD1. In germline, CDR1 is SGHTS, CDR2 YDEGEE. V dropped 0 bases and J dropped 5; count of bases not matched to a gene: 3. The CDR3 totals 15 residues. The CDR3 spells CASSLGDRGLDEQYF. CDR3 sequence (DNA): TGTGCCAGCAGCTTGGGGGACAGGGGGCTCGACGAGCAGTACTTC.

The chain recombines TRBV7-6 with TRBJ2-1; D is perhaps TRBD2 (5 bases). The CDR3 is 15 amino acids. Trimming cost V 5 bases and J 1 base, with 12 bases left between them. Germline loops: CDR1 SGHVS, CDR2 FNYEAQ. CDR3: CASSPIRTSYNEQFF. CDR3 nucleotides: TGTGCCAGCAGCCCCATCCGGACTTCCTACAATGAGCAGTTCTTC.

This clone was counted only a few times. This chain connects TRBV19 to TRBJ2-7; maybe TRBD2 (6 bases). This CDR3 has 13 amino acids. The ends were cut back, 1 base at V and 4 bases at J, with 8 bases in the middle. Germline CDR1 reads LNHDA; CDR2 reads SQIVND (reference sequence). The CDR3 here is CASSIGEAYEQYF. CDR3 in DNA: TGTGCCAGTAGTATAGGGGAGGCATACGAGCAGTACTTC.

This sequence joins TRBV6-4 and TRBJ2-1; TRBD1 might be the D (6 bases). The V and J ends lost 4 bases and 10 bases respectively, with 11 bases between them. The CDR3 length is 12 residues. Per germline, CDR1 MRHNA and CDR2 SNTAGT. The CDR3 DNA is TGTGCCAGCAGTGCAACAGGGTACGAGCAGTTCTTC. This sequence encodes CASSATGYEQFF.

This clone was found a few times. The gene calls are TRBV12-5 and TRBJ2-1; 9 bases align to TRBD1. The germline V gene encodes CDR1 LGHNT and CDR2 FRNRAP. This CDR3 is built from 16 residues. V trimming: 4 bases; J trimming: 1 base; junction bases outside the gene matches: 5. The CDR3 region has the DNA TGTGCTAGTGGTTCACCGGGACAGGGTTCCTACAATGAGCAGTTCTTC. Amino acids: CASGSPGQGSYNEQFF.

V is TRBV5-1 and J is TRBJ1-5; no firm D call. The germline CDR1 and CDR2 sequences are SGHRS and YFSETQ. With 0 bases removed from V and 5 bases from J, the gap between germline ends came to 9 bases. The CDR3 has 14 residues. CDR3 DNA sequence: TGCGCCAGCAGCTTGGGAGGGTTGGATCAGCCCCAGCATTTT. Translated, it gives CASSLGGLDQPQHF.

This clone was counted only a few times. The gene calls are TRBV7-3 and TRBJ2-7; D is undetermined. V was trimmed by 5 bases and J by 2 bases, leaving 4 bases between them. This CDR3 is 11 amino acids long. Germline assignment: CDR1 SGHTA and CDR2 FQGTGA. CDR3 in DNA: TGTGCCAGCAGCGCGGCCTACGAGCAGTACTTC. Translated, it gives CASSAAYEQYF.